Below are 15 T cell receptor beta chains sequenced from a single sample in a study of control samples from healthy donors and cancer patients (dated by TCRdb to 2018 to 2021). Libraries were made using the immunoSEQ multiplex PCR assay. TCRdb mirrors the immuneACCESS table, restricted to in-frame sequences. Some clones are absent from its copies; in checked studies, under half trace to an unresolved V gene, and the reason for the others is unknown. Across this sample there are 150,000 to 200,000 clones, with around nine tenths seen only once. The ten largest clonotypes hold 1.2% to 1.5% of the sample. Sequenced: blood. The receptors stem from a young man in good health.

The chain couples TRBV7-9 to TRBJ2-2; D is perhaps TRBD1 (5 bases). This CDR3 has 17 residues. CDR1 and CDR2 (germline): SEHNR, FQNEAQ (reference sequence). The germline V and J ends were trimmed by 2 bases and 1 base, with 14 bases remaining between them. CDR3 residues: CASSLRAGHVNTGELFF. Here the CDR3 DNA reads TGTGCCAGCAGCTTAAGGGCAGGACATGTGAACACCGGGGAGCTGTTTTTT.

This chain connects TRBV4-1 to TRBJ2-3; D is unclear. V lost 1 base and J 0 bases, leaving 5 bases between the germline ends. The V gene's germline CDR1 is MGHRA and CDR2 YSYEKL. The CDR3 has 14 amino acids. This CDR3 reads CASSQGSSTDTQYF. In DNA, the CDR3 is TGCGCCAGCAGCCAAGGGTCAAGCACAGATACGCAGTATTTT.

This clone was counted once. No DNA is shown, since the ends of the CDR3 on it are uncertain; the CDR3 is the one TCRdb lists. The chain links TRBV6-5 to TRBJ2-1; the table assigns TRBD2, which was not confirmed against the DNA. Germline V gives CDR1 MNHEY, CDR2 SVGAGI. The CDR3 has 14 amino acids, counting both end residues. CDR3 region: CAGLPYPCDTEQFF.

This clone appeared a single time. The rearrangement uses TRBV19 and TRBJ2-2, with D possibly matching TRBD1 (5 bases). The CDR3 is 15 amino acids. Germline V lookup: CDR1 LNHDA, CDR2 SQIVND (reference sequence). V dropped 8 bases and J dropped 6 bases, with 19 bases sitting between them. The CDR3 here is CASGPRQGSSGELFF. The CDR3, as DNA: TGTGCCAGTGGCCCCCGGCAGGGCTCTTCCGGGGAGCTGTTTTTT.

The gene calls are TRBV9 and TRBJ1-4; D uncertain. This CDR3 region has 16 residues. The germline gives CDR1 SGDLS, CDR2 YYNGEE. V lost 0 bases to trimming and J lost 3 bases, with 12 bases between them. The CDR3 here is CASSVGPTEPNEKLFF. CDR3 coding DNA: TGTGCCAGCAGCGTAGGCCCCACGGAACCTAATGAAAAACTGTTTTTT.

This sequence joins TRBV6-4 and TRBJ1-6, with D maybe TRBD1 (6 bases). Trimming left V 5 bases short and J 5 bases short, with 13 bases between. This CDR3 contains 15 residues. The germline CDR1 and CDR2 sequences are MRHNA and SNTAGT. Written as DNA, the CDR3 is TGTGCCAGCAGTCTGGATGGGGGCCATAATTCACCCCTCCACTTT. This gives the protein CASSLDGGHNSPLHF.

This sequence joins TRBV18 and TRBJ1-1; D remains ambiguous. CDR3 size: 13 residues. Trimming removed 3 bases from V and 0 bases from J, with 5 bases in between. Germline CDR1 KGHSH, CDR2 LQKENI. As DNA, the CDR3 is TGTGCCAGCTCACCGCCCATGAACACTGAAGCTTTCTTT. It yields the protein CASSPPMNTEAFF.

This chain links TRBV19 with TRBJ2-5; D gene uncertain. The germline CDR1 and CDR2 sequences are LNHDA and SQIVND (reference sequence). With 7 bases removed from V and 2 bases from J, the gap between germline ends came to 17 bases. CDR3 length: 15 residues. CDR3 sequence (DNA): TGTGCCAGTACGAGCGAGAACGGCCCTCAAGAGACCCAGTACTTC. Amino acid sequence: CASTSENGPQETQYF. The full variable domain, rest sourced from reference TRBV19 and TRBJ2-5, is DGGITQSPKYLFRKEGQNVTLSCEQNLNHDAMYWYRQDPGQGLRLIYYSQIVNDFQKGDIAEGYSVSREKKESFPLTVTSAQKNPTAFYLCASTSENGPQETQYFGPGTRLLVL.

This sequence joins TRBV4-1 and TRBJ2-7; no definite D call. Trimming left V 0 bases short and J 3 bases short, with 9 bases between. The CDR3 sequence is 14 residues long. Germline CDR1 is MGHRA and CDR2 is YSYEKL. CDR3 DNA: TGCGCCAGCAGCCAAGAGAACAGAGACTACGAGCAGTACTTC. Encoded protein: CASSQENRDYEQYF.

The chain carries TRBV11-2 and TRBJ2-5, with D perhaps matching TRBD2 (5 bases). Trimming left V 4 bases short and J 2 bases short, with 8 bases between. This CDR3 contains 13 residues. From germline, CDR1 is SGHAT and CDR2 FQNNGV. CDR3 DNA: TGTGCCAGCAGCTCGATAGCGCAAGAGACCCAGTACTTC. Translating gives CASSSIAQETQYF.

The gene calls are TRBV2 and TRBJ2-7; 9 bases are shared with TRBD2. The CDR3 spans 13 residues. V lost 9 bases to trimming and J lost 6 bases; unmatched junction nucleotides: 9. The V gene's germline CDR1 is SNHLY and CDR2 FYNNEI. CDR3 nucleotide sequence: TGTGCCAGTGCCGGGACTAGCTTCTTCGAGCAGTACTTC. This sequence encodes CASAGTSFFEQYF.

The CDR3 loop is CASSVAPMNTEAFF. As DNA, the CDR3 is TGTGCCAGCAGCGTGGCCCCCATGAACACTGAAGCTTTCTTT. This chain joins TRBV9 and TRBJ1-1; unclear D gene. Germline lookup yields CDR1 SGDLS and CDR2 YYNGEE. The CDR3 is 14 amino acids. V gave up 2 bases and J gave up 0 bases, with 8 bases separating them.

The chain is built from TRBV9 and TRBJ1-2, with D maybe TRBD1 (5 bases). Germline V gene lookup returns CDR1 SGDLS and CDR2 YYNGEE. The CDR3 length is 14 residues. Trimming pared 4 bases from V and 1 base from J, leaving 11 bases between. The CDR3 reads CASSPLGGNYGYTF. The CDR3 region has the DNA TGTGCCAGCAGCCCCCTTGGGGGTAACTATGGCTACACCTTC.

The CDR3 bases are TGCGCCAGCAGCCTAAGTATGACTAGCGGTCAAGAGACCCAGTACTTC. This encodes CASSLSMTSGQETQYF. V gene TRBV4-1 combines with J gene TRBJ2-5; 9 bases map to TRBD2. J gave up 2 bases and V 4 bases, and 8 bases lay outside the gene matches. Per germline, CDR1 MGHRA and CDR2 YSYEKL. The CDR3 spans 16 residues.

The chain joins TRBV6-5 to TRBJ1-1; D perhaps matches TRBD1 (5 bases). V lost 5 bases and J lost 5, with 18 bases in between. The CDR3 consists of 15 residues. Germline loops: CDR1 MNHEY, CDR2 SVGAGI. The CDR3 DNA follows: TGTGCCAGCAGTCGACTGGGACCTCGGGGGACTGAAGCTTTCTTT. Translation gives CASSRLGPRGTEAFF.